The clone carrying this T cell receptor (beta chain) was observed many times. Its antigen is unidentified. The source of the sample is a study of shared clonotypes between healthy human individuals. Broader study findings: Compared with clonotypes that all four donors shared, non-shared clonotypes had lower generation probabilities. Clonotype sharing among donors was thought likely to change with sequencing depth.

Donors were Caucasian adults residing in Nashville, Tennessee, USA. An assay was performed, and its level was deep. The data were produced by immunoSEQ multiplex PCR, yet TCRdb's version contains in-frame clones alone and is incomplete. The table records some 1,100,000 clones, roughly 74% of them present only once. Losses at the gene ends were 2 bases for V and 7 bases for J; bases not matched to a gene: 3. This CDR3 is 13 amino acids long. Germline-derived CDR1 and CDR2 are KGHSH and LQKENI. The chain joins TRBV18 to TRBJ2-7; 9 bases map to TRBD2. Sequenced material: memory CD4+ T cells from PBMCs. Subset noted: CD45RA-negative fraction. This sequence was found in a man younger than 30 in good health. Some clones in this sample may be carry-over from other donors' samples. CDR3 loop: CASSPEAGGEQYF. For the CDR3, the DNA is TGTGCCAGCTCACCAGAAGCGGGAGGTGAGCAGTACTTC.